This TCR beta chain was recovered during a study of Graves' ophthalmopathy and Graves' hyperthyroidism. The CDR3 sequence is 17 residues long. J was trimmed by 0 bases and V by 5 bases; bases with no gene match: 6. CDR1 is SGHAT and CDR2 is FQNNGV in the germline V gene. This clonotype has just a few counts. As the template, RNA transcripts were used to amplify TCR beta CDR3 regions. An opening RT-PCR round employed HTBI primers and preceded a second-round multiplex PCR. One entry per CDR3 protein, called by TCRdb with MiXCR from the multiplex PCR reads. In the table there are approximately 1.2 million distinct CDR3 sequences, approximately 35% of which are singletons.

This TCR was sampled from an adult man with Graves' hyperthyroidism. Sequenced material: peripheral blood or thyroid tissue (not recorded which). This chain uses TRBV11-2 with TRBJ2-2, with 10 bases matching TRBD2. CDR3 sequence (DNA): TGTGCCAGCAGCAAAAGGACTAGCGGACCGAACACCGGGGAGCTGTTTTTT. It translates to CASSKRTSGPNTGELFF.